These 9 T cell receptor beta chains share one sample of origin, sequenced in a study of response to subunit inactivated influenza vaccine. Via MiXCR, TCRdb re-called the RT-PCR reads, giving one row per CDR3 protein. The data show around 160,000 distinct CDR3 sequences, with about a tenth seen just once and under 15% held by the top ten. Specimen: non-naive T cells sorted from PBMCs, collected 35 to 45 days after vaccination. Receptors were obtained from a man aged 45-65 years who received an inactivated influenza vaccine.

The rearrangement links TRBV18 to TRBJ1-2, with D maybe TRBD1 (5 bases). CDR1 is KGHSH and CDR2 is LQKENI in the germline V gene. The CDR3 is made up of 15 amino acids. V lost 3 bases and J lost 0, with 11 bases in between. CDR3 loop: CASSPTETPNYGYTF. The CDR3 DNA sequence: TGTGCCAGCTCACCGACAGAAACCCCTAACTATGGCTACACCTTC.

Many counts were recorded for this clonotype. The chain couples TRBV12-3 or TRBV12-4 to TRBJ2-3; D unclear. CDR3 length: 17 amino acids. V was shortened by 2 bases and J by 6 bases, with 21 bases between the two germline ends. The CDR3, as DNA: TGTGCCAGCAGTTTACGGACCGTTCTCCACATTACGGATACGCAGTATTTT. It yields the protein CASSLRTVLHITDTQYF.

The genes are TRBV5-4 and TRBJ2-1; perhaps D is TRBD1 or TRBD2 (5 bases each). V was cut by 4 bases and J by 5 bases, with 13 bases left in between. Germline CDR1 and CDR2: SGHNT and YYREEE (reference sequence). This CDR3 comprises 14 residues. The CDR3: CASSARDPNNEQFF. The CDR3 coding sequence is TGTGCCAGCAGCGCCCGGGACCCAAACAATGAGCAGTTCTTC.

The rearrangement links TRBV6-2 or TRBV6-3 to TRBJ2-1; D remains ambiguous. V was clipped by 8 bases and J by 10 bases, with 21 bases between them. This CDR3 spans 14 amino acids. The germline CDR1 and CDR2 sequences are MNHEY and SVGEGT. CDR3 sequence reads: CASRNEKAPWEQFF. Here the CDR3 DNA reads TGTGCCAGCCGAAACGAAAAGGCCCCCTGGGAGCAGTTCTTC.

The CDR3 DNA follows: TGCGCCAGCAGCCAAGCCCTAGCGGGAGTCGGCACCGGGGAGCTGTTTTTT. Protein: CASSQALAGVGTGELFF. The V and J genes are TRBV4-1 and TRBJ2-2; 10 positions agree with TRBD2. Germline V gene sequence: CDR1 MGHRA, CDR2 YSYEKL. The length of the CDR3 is 17 residues. Losses at the gene ends were 1 base for V and 4 bases for J; bases not matched to a gene: 6.

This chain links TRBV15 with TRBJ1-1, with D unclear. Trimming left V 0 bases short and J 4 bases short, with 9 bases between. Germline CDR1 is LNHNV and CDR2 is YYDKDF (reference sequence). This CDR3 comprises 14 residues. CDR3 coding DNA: TGTGCCACCAGCAGAGAGGTTTGGGGCACTGAAGCTTTCTTT. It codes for CATSREVWGTEAFF.

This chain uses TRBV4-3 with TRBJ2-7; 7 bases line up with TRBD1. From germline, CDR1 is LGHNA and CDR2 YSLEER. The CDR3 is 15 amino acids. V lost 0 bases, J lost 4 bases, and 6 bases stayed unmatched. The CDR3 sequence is CASSQDLGRGYEQYF. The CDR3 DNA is TGCGCCAGCAGCCAAGATTTGGGCAGGGGGTACGAGCAGTACTTC.

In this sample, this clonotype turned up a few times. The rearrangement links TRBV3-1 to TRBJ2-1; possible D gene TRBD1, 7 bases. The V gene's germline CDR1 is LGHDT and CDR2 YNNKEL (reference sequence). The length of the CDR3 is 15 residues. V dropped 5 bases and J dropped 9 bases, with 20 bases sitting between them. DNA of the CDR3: TGTGCCAGCAGCGCCAGTGCAGGGGGGTCAGTTGAGCAGTTCTTC. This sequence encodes CASSASAGGSVEQFF.

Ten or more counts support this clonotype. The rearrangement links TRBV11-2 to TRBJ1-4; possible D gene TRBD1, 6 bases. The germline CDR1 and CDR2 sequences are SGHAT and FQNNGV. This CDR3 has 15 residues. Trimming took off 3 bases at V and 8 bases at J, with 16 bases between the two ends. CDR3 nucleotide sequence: TGTGCCAGCAGCTTGGGGGGGGGACAAAAAGAAAAACTGTTTTTT. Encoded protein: CASSLGGGQKEKLFF.